This record looks at one T cell receptor (beta chain) sequence and its context. This CDR3 is built from 15 residues. V gave up 9 bases and J gave up 6 bases; unmatched junction bases: 16. Per germline, CDR1 LNHDA and CDR2 SQIVND (reference sequence). The entry originates in a study of blood T cell repertoires in COVID-19. Measured with immunoSEQ multiplex PCR; TCRdb has only the in-frame clones, and not every one. Of fewer than 90,000 clones in the sample, about 85% were seen once. The chain uses TRBV19 and TRBJ1-2; the match to TRBD1 covers 7 bases. The sample comprised peripheral blood. The source is a male donor with acute or convalescent COVID-19. The CDR3 DNA sequence: TGTGCCAGCCATGAGAGCAGGGGGTCGTCGGATGGCTACACCTTC. Its protein product is CASHESRGSSDGYTF.